The 17 T cell receptor beta chains listed next were all sequenced from one sample in a study of tumor and adjacent non-tumor tissue in lung cancer. TCRbeta libraries were built with three rounds of nested PCR, modified from ARM-PCR. MiXCR, run by TCRdb on the multiplex PCR reads, gives a single entry per CDR3 protein. The sample holds about 90,000 distinct CDR3 sequences, 65% to 80% seen once. This sample's RNA came from whole unsorted tissue. More than 3 cm separated this lung sample from the edge of the tumor. Specimen: distant non-tumor lung tissue. The receptors come from a woman aged 45 to 65 with non-small cell lung cancer.

Comment on this clonotype: Possible read error: a much larger clone is one base away. No conserved phenylalanine or tryptophan is present at the end of the CDR3, so a read error is the likely explanation. The chain links TRBV7-9 to TRBJ2-7; no definite D call. The CDR3 has 12 residues. Per the germline V gene, CDR1 is SEHNR and CDR2 is FQNEAQ (reference sequence). Trimming removed 2 bases from V and 0 bases from J, with 2 bases in between. As DNA, the CDR3 is TGTGCCAGCAGCTTAACCTCCTACGAGCAGTACTTA. This gives the protein CASSLTSYEQYL.

This clonotype was observed many times. The chain's CDR3 is CASSYSLGTSGTGELFF. CDR3 sequence (DNA): TGCGCCAGCAGCTACAGCCTCGGGACTAGCGGCACCGGGGAGCTGTTTTTT. The V call is TRBV5-1, the J call TRBJ2-2, with 11 bases fitting TRBD2. V gave up 3 bases and J gave up 4 bases; unmatched junction bases: 8. The CDR3 sequence is 17 residues long. Germline CDR1 and CDR2: SGHRS and YFSETQ.

Remarks on this clonotype: A much larger clone lies one base from this, so it may be a read error. The gene calls are TRBV5-8 and TRBJ2-1; TRBD2 matches at 14 bases. Germline CDR1 and CDR2: SGHTS and YDEGEE. V shed 7 bases, J shed 8 bases, and the junction held 11 bases outside the gene matches. The CDR3 is made up of 16 amino acids. This CDR3 reads CASGPEGTSGSYEQFF. Written as DNA, the CDR3 is TGTGCCAGCGGCCCGGAGGGGACTAGCGGGAGCTATGAGCAGTTCTTC.

This rearrangement joins TRBV4-1 to TRBJ2-3, with 9 nucleotides matching TRBD2. The germline V gene encodes CDR1 MGHRA and CDR2 YSYEKL. This CDR3 region has 14 residues. Trimming cost V 7 bases and J 5 bases; bases outside gene matches: 7. The CDR3 nucleotides are TGCGCCAGCAACTTGGGACTAGCACTAGATACGCAGTATTTT. It translates to CASNLGLALDTQYF.

Note on this clonotype: The junction shows a germline mismatch at one end, possibly a read error. The chain recombines TRBV4-1 with TRBJ2-3; D gene ambiguous. Germline assignment: CDR1 MGHRA and CDR2 YSYEKL. CDR3 length: 14 residues. DNA of the CDR3: TGCGCCAGCAGCTACGGACCAAGCACATATACGCAATATTTT. It encodes CASSYGPSTYTQYF.

As to this clonotype: At one of its ends the junction is not consistent with the germline gene, which may arise from a read error. The V and J genes are TRBV6-6 and TRBJ1-4, with unresolved D. The germline gives CDR1 MNHNY, CDR2 SVGAGI (reference sequence). CDR3 size: 11 residues. CDR3 nucleotide sequence: TGTACCAGCAGTTCGGAAGCCAAACTGTTTTTT. Its translation: CTSSSEAKLFF.

V and J are TRBV6-1 and TRBJ1-5; perhaps TRBD1 as D (5 bases). The DNA end is a closer match to TRBJ2-3, so the J assignment may be wrong. This CDR3 comprises 18 residues. The germline CDR1 and CDR2 sequences are MNHNS and SASEGT. In nucleotides, the CDR3 is TGTGCCAGCAGTGAAGTGACCTTTAATATCAGGGTTCATCAGCCCCAGTATTTT. This encodes CASSEVTFNIRVHQPQYF.

Comment on this clonotype: Germline and junction disagree at one end, which may indicate a read error. The gene calls are TRBV4-2 and TRBJ2-3, with 9 bases fitting TRBD2. Germline V lookup: CDR1 LGHNA, CDR2 YNFKEQ. This CDR3 spans 20 amino acids. The CDR3 nucleotides are TGTGCCAGTAGCCCTACTCCGGGACTGGCGGGAGGGTCTGGCATAGATACGCAGTATTTT. This gives the protein CASSPTPGLAGGSGIDTQYF.

This clonotype was seen just once. A junction boundary mismatches the germline segment, possibly from a read error. The J gene is TRBJ2-7, the V gene TRBV12-3 or TRBV12-4; possible D gene TRBD1, 6 bases. This CDR3 spans 15 amino acids. CDR3 in DNA: TGTGCCAGCGGTTTAAGAATACAGGGTACCTACGGGCAGTACTTC. Its protein is CASGLRIQGTYGQYF.

This clonotype was recorded once. The V call is TRBV29-1, the J call TRBJ2-5; D is undetermined. Matching the DNA end better, TRBJ2-1 makes the J call doubtful. This CDR3 contains 14 residues. Germline V gives CDR1 SQVTM, CDR2 ANQGSEA. The CDR3, as DNA: TGCAGCGTCGAGGACGGCTCAAACCTGGAGACCCAGTTCTTC. It translates to CSVEDGSNLETQFF.

This clonotype was recorded once. This chain connects TRBV6-5 to TRBJ2-7; D is undetermined. The CDR3 is 12 amino acids. The germline V gene has CDR1 MNHEY and CDR2 SVGAGI. V gave up 5 bases and J gave up 6 bases, with 11 bases separating them. CDR3 nucleotides: TGTGCCAGCAGTCGCCCCAGAGGCGAGCAGTACTTC. Its translation: CASSRPRGEQYF.

This clonotype showed up just once. The chain is built from TRBV6-1 and TRBJ2-3; unclear D gene. Trimming pared 6 bases from V and 0 bases from J, leaving 16 bases between. Per the germline V gene, CDR1 is MNHNS and CDR2 is SASEGT. This CDR3 is 16 amino acids long. Here the CDR3 DNA reads TGTGCCAGCAGGACTGCTTATTGCACTAGCACAGATACGCAGTATTTT. Translating it yields CASRTAYCTSTDTQYF.

About this clonotype: Given a much more abundant clone one base away, this may be a read error. The chain recombines TRBV30 with TRBJ1-1; no definite D call. The CDR3 spans 14 residues. Germline V gene sequence: CDR1 GTSNPN, CDR2 SVGIG (reference sequence). The V gene lost 4 bases and the J gene lost 1 base, with 13 bases spanning the gap. DNA of the CDR3: TGTGCCTGGATGGCGGGTATGGGGAACACTGAAGCTTTCTTT. It yields the protein CAWMAGMGNTEAFF.

Concerning this clonotype: A read error is possible here, since a much larger clone lies one base away. V and J are TRBV20-1 and TRBJ2-1, with D possibly TRBD1 on 6 matching bases. CDR1 DFQATT and CDR2 SNEGSKA come from the germline V gene (reference sequence). This CDR3 is built from 10 residues. V was trimmed by 8 bases and J by 12 bases, leaving 14 bases between them. CDR3 amino acids: CSTLRGGQFF. The CDR3 bases are TGCAGTACGCTAAGAGGGGGGCAGTTCTTC.

On this clonotype itself: One junction end does not reproduce the germline sequence, and a read error may be involved. The chain is built from TRBV6-1 and TRBJ2-7, with 9 bases identical to TRBD2. Germline V lookup: CDR1 MNHNS, CDR2 SASEGT. The CDR3 consists of 15 residues. CDR3 sequence (DNA): TGTGCCAGCAGTGCGGGGAGCGGGAGGACCTACGAGCACTACTTC. Translation: CASSAGSGRTYEHYF.

The chain is built from TRBV4-1 and TRBJ1-5; D uncertain. The V and J ends lost 3 bases and 1 base respectively, with 10 bases between them. This CDR3 contains 15 residues. Germline-derived CDR1 and CDR2 are MGHRA and YSYEKL. The CDR3 nucleotides are TGCGCCAGCAGCCAGATTGACGGAAGCAATCAGCCCCAGCATTTT. Translated: CASSQIDGSNQPQHF.

This clonotype came up a few times. One end of the junction fails to match germline, which may point to a read error. The V gene is TRBV29-1, the J gene TRBJ2-1; D is unclear. The CDR3 is 14 residues long. In germline, CDR1 is SQVTM, CDR2 ANQGSEA. CDR3 residues: CSVEGRQAGNEQFF. CDR3 nucleotides: TGCAGCGTTGAGGGCCGGCAGGCCGGAAATGAGCAGTTCTTT.